These 15 T cell receptor beta chains were sequenced from one sample in a study of type 1 and type 2 diabetes patients. The PCR template was genomic DNA. Amplification of the beta chain CDR3 used 30 forward and 13 reverse multiplex primers. One entry per CDR3 protein, called by TCRdb with MiXCR from the multiplex PCR reads. The sample holds 280,000 or so distinct CDR3 sequences, approximately 50% seen once. The sequencing input was peripheral blood mononuclear cells (PBMCs). All receptors derive from a man younger than 35 with type 2 diabetes.

V usage is TRBV2 and J usage is TRBJ2-7; D is tentatively TRBD1 or TRBD2 (5 bases each). The V and J ends lost 11 bases and 1 base respectively, with 12 bases between them. CDR1 and CDR2 from the germline V gene are SNHLY and FYNNEI. This CDR3 contains 12 residues. The CDR3 protein is CAVGTESYEQYF. The CDR3 DNA sequence: TGTGCCGTCGGGACCGAATCCTACGAGCAGTACTTC. The full variable domain, rest sourced from reference TRBV2 and TRBJ2-7, is EPEVTQTPSHQVTQMGQEVILRCVPISNHLYFYWYRQILGQKVEFLVSFYNNEISEKSEIFDDQFSVERPDGSNFTLKIRSTKLEDSAMYFCAVGTESYEQYFGPGTRLTVT.

V and J are TRBV28 and TRBJ2-7; TRBD2 might be the D (5 bases). With 7 bases removed from V and 4 bases from J, the gap between germline ends came to 17 bases. Germline CDR1 reads MDHEN; CDR2 reads SYDVKM. The CDR3 is made up of 14 amino acids. The CDR3 DNA is TGTGCCAGCAAGGAACGGGGTCCCACGTACGAGCAGTACTTC. Residues: CASKERGPTYEQYF.

The chain couples TRBV9 to TRBJ2-3; TRBD1 or TRBD2 may be the D gene (6 bases each). Germline CDR1 SGDLS, CDR2 YYNGEE. The V end was cut by 3 bases, the J end by 2 bases, with 19 bases between. This CDR3 comprises 17 residues. CDR3 protein: CASSEGTRGRDTDTQYF. DNA for the CDR3: TGTGCCAGCAGCGAGGGGACTCGGGGGCGAGACACAGATACGCAGTATTTT.

This clonotype has more than one count but fewer than ten. The CDR3 DNA sequence: TGTGCCAGCAGCCCGGGACAACCGGGCATCGAGCAGTACTTC. Amino acid sequence: CASSPGQPGIEQYF. The V gene is TRBV7-8, the J gene TRBJ2-7; D is perhaps TRBD1 (6 bases). V was pared by 5 bases and J by 6 bases, with 17 bases between. This CDR3 region has 14 residues. Germline V gives CDR1 SGHVS, CDR2 FQNEAQ.

The chain has TRBV5-5 and TRBJ1-1; D not certain. Germline V gives CDR1 SGHKS, CDR2 YYEKEE (reference sequence). The germline V and J ends were trimmed by 2 bases and 7 bases, with 12 bases remaining between them. This CDR3 contains 13 residues. The CDR3 DNA reads TGTGCCAGCAGCTTAGCGATAGGGCTTGAAGCTTTCTTT. Amino acids: CASSLAIGLEAFF.

The chain carries TRBV20-1 and TRBJ2-7; D is unclear. CDR1 DFQATT and CDR2 SNEGSKA come from the germline V gene (reference sequence). V lost 1 base and J 0 bases, leaving 13 bases between the germline ends. The CDR3 contains 15 residues. CDR3 bases: TGCAGTGCTAGAGCTTGGCGGCAAAGCTCCTACGAGCAGTACTTC. Translated, it gives CSARAWRQSSYEQYF.

The genes are TRBV9 and TRBJ1-6; D is uncertain. Per germline, CDR1 SGDLS and CDR2 YYNGEE. The CDR3 has 15 amino acids. V shed 2 bases and J shed 7 bases, with 13 bases lying between them. The CDR3 coding sequence is TGTGCCAGCAGCGTCGGATCTGGAGGAAATTCACCCCTCCACTTT. This codes for CASSVGSGGNSPLHF. The variable domain in full, with the rest retrieved from reference TRBV9 and TRBJ1-6, is DSGVTQTPKHLITATGQRVTLRCSPRSGDLSVYWYQQSLDQGLQFLIQYYNGEERAKGNILERFSAQQFPDLHSELNLSSLELGDSALYFCASSVGSGGNSPLHFGNGTRLTVT.

The chain carries TRBV2 and TRBJ2-3; TRBD2 aligns across 11 bases. Per the germline V gene, CDR1 is SNHLY and CDR2 is FYNNEI. CDR3 length: 14 amino acids. Trimming cost V 2 bases and J 8 bases; bases outside gene matches: 3. CDR3 in DNA: TGTGCCAGCAGTGAATCTAGCGGGAGGAGTACGCAGTATTTT. Its translation is CASSESSGRSTQYF.

The rearrangement joins TRBV20-1 to TRBJ2-5; the D gene is possibly TRBD1 (6 bases). Germline V lookup: CDR1 DFQATT, CDR2 SNEGSKA (reference sequence). The CDR3 length is 13 residues. With 6 bases removed from V and 2 bases from J, the gap between germline ends came to 13 bases. In DNA form, the CDR3 reads TGCAGTGCGATCCGACAGGTACAAGAGACCCAGTACTTC. This sequence encodes CSAIRQVQETQYF.

The J gene is TRBJ2-5, the V gene TRBV30; 7 nucleotides agree with TRBD2. Germline V CDR1 and CDR2: GTSNPN, SVGIG (reference sequence). The CDR3 length is 15 residues. J was trimmed by 5 bases and V by 1 base; bases with no gene match: 10. The CDR3, as DNA: TGTGCCTGGAGTGGCGGGAGAGCTCGAGCGGAGACCCAGTACTTC. Amino acids: CAWSGGRARAETQYF.

This chain joins TRBV7-2 and TRBJ2-2; the match to TRBD2 covers 9 bases. Trimming took 2 bases from V and 1 from J; bases not matched to a gene: 5. Germline loops: CDR1 SGHTA, CDR2 FQGNSA. The CDR3 sequence is 17 residues long. CDR3 coding DNA: TGTGCCAGCAGCTTAATAGCGGGGGCTATGAACACCGGGGAGCTGTTTTTT. Amino acids: CASSLIAGAMNTGELFF.

The rearrangement uses TRBV5-6 and TRBJ2-5; TRBD2 agrees at 15 bases. With V trimmed by 3 bases and J by 5 bases, 11 bases remained unmatched. The length of the CDR3 is 18 residues. Per germline, CDR1 SGHDT and CDR2 YYEEEE. The CDR3 reads CASSSLTGTSGRWETQYF. Written as DNA, the CDR3 is TGTGCCAGCAGCTCATTGACCGGGACTAGCGGGAGGTGGGAGACCCAGTACTTC. The full variable domain, completed using reference TRBV5-6 and TRBJ2-5, is DAGVTQSPTHLIKTRGQQVTLRCSPKSGHDTVSWYQQALGQGPQFIFQYYEEEERQRGNFPDRFSGHQFPNYSSELNVNALLLGDSALYLCASSSLTGTSGRWETQYFGPGTRLLVL.

V gene TRBV12-3 or TRBV12-4 combines with J gene TRBJ2-7, with TRBD2 matching over 9 bases. This CDR3 has 13 amino acids. Trimming at V came to 10 bases and at J to 6 bases, leaving 10 bases not matched to a gene. The CDR3 DNA reads TGTGCCACCCGGAGTAGCGGGAGTCTCGAGCAGTACTTC. This sequence encodes CATRSSGSLEQYF.

The DNA for the CDR3 is TGTGCCAGCAGTATACGGACTAGGGAAGAGACCCAGTACTTC. This gives the protein CASSIRTREETQYF. The chain couples TRBV12-3 or TRBV12-4 to TRBJ2-5, with 7 bases aligning to TRBD2. V trimming: 5 bases; J trimming: 3 bases; junction bases outside the gene matches: 6. The CDR3 is 14 residues long.

V gene TRBV30 combines with J gene TRBJ1-1; 7 bases match TRBD1. Germline values: CDR1 GTSNPN, CDR2 SVGIG (reference sequence). Losses at the gene ends were 3 bases for V and 5 bases for J; bases not matched to a gene: 15. The length of the CDR3 is 16 residues. For the CDR3, the DNA is TGTGCCTGGAGGCCAGGGGGTATTGGATCGTGGACTGAAGCTTTCTTT. This translates into CAWRPGGIGSWTEAFF.